The sequence of this T cell receptor beta chain was determined in a study of T cells in Graves' hyperthyroidism and ophthalmopathy. Study details: Before any treatment, at initial diagnosis, peripheral blood was collected. Study-wide results and limits: Separation of ophthalmopathy from stable hyperthyroidism was achieved by a 13 V-J model.

Exclusion of a patient resulted from uncontrolled infection, other autoimmune disease, pregnancy or lactation. Germline V gives CDR1 MDHEN, CDR2 SYDVKM. Trimming shortened V by 4 bases and J by 6 bases, and 10 bases separated the two germline ends. CDR3 length: 12 residues. TCR beta CDR3 regions were amplified from RNA. Initially, a first-round RT-PCR of the TCR CDR3 employed the HTBI primer set. TCRdb independently ran MiXCR on the multiplex PCR reads; one entry per CDR3 protein. The sample includes some 650,000 distinct CDR3 sequences, about a sixth of them seen just once. This clonotype was detected ten times or more. Its antigen is unidentified.

This clonotype originated in a woman aged 35 to 49 with Graves' ophthalmopathy. The chain recombines TRBV28 with TRBJ2-7; D possibly corresponds to TRBD1 (5 bases). Sequenced sample: blood. The CDR3 nucleotides are TGTGCCAGCAGTTCTGACAGATCCGAGCAGTACTTC. Protein: CASSSDRSEQYF.